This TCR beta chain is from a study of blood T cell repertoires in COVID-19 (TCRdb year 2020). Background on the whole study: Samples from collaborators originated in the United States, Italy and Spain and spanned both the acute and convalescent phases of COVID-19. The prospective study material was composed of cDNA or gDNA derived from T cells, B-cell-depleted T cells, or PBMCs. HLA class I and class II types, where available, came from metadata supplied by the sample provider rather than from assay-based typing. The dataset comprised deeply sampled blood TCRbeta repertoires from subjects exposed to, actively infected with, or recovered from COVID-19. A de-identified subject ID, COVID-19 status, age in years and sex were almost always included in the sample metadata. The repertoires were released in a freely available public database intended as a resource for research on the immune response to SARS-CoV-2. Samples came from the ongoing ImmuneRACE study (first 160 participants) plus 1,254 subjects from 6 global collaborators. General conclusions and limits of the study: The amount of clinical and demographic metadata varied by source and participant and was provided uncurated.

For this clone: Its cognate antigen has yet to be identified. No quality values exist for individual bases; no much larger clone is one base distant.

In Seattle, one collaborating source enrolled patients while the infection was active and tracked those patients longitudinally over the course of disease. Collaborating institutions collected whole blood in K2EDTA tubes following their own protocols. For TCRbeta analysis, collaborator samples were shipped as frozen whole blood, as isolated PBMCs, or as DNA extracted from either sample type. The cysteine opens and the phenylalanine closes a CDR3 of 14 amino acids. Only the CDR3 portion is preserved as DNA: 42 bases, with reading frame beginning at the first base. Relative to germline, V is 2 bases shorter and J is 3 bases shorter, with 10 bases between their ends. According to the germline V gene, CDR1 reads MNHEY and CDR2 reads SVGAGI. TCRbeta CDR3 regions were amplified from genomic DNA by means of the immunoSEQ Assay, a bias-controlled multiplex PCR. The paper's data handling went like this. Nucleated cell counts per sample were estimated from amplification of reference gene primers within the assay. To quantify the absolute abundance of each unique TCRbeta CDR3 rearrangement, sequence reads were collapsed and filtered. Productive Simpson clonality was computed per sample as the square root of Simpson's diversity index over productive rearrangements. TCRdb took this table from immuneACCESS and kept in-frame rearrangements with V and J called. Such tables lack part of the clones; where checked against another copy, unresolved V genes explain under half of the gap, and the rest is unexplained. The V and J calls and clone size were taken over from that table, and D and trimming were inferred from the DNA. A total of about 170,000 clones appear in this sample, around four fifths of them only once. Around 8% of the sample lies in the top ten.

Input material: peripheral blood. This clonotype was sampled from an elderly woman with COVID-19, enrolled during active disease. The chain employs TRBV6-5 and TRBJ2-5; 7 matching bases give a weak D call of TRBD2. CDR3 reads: CASSYGGAKETQYF. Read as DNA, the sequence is TGTGCCAGCAGTTACGGGGGGGCCAAAGAGACCCAGTACTTC.